The next 9 T cell receptor beta chains were all read from a single sample in a study of T cell responses to AZD1222 COVID-19 vaccine. This table comes from immunoSEQ multiplex PCR, and its TCRdb copy is limited to in-frame clones, with some not included. The table includes 200,000 to 250,000 clones, roughly 91% detected once. The sequencing used peripheral blood, collected on day 0 of MenACWY control vaccination. The receptors were sampled from an adult in good health.

The chain links TRBV25-1 to TRBJ2-1; D assignment may be TRBD1 or TRBD2 (6 bases each). V gave up 1 base and J gave up 9 bases, with 16 bases separating them. The CDR3 contains 15 residues. The germline CDR1 and CDR2 sequences are MGHDK and SYGVNS. The CDR3, as DNA: TGTGCCAGCAGTGAATTGGGGGGCGTTAAAGGTGAGCAGTTCTTC. Translation gives CASSELGGVKGEQFF.

This clone was observed a single time. The chain uses TRBV18 and TRBJ1-1; D is perhaps TRBD1 (5 bases). The CDR3 runs 16 residues. The ends were cut back, 3 bases at V and 0 bases at J, with 14 bases in the middle. Per germline, CDR1 KGHSH and CDR2 LQKENI. CDR3 coding DNA: TGTGCCAGCTCACCCAGTAGGCCAGGGCTGAACACTGAAGCTTTCTTT. Its protein is CASSPSRPGLNTEAFF.

The chain has TRBV4-1 and TRBJ2-3, with D tentatively TRBD1 (5 bases). V lost 3 bases and J 6 bases, leaving 13 bases between the germline ends. Germline V gene sequence: CDR1 MGHRA, CDR2 YSYEKL. This CDR3 is built from 14 residues. CDR3 in amino acids: CASSQALNRDTQYF. CDR3 nucleotide sequence: TGCGCCAGCAGCCAGGCCCTAAACAGGGATACGCAGTATTTT.

This chain joins TRBV19 and TRBJ2-3, with TRBD1 matching over 11 bases. The junction had 2 bases not matched to a gene; V was cut back by 8 bases and J by 1 base. Germline V gene lookup returns CDR1 LNHDA and CDR2 SQIVND (reference sequence). The CDR3 is made up of 14 amino acids. CDR3 amino acids: CASQGQGGTDTQYF. The CDR3 region has the DNA TGTGCCAGTCAGGGACAGGGGGGCACAGATACGCAGTATTTT.

A single count supports this clone. Other DNA sequences within the sample encode an identical CDR3. The DNA of the CDR3 is TGTGCCAGCAGCCCCGGACAGTTGAACACTGAAGCTTTCTTT. It codes for CASSPGQLNTEAFF. The chain is built from TRBV7-2 and TRBJ1-1; D might be TRBD1 (6 bases). With 5 bases removed from V and 0 bases from J, the gap between germline ends came to 10 bases. Germline assignment: CDR1 SGHTA and CDR2 FQGNSA. This CDR3 comprises 14 residues.

The chain couples TRBV23-1 to TRBJ1-2, with a possible D match to TRBD1 (6 bases). TRBV23-1 is an open reading frame whose function is uncertain. CDR3 length equals 14 residues. Trimming took 2 bases from V and 3 from J, leaving 10 bases between them. The CDR3 DNA reads as TGCGCCAGCAGTCAAGCCCAGGGGCACTATGGCTACACCTTC. As protein: CASSQAQGHYGYTF.

The rearrangement uses TRBV5-4 and TRBJ2-5; D is uncertain. Germline loops: CDR1 SGHNT, CDR2 YYREEE (reference sequence). Trimming removed 4 bases at V and 2 bases at J, with 15 bases between. The CDR3 has 15 residues. The CDR3 nucleotides read TGTGCCAGCAGCCCCTCTCGGGCAGAACAAGAGACCCAGTACTTC. It translates to CASSPSRAEQETQYF.

The rearrangement joins TRBV5-1 to TRBJ2-1; 12 nucleotides line up with TRBD1. The V gene end was trimmed by 4 bases and the J gene end by 5 bases; junction bases not matched to a gene: 4. Germline V gene sequence: CDR1 SGHRS, CDR2 YFSETQ. The CDR3 is 15 amino acids. The CDR3 sequence: CASSRGQGADNEQFF. CDR3 in DNA: TGCGCCAGCAGCAGGGGACAGGGGGCGGACAATGAGCAGTTCTTC.

The chain has TRBV10-3 and TRBJ1-1, with D maybe TRBD1 (6 bases). Trimming left V 0 bases short and J 0 bases short, with 8 bases between. The germline gives CDR1 ENHRY, CDR2 SYGVKD. The CDR3 runs 15 residues. DNA of the CDR3: TGTGCCATCAGTGAGTCAAGGGGGATGAACACTGAAGCTTTCTTT. It is translated as CAISESRGMNTEAFF.